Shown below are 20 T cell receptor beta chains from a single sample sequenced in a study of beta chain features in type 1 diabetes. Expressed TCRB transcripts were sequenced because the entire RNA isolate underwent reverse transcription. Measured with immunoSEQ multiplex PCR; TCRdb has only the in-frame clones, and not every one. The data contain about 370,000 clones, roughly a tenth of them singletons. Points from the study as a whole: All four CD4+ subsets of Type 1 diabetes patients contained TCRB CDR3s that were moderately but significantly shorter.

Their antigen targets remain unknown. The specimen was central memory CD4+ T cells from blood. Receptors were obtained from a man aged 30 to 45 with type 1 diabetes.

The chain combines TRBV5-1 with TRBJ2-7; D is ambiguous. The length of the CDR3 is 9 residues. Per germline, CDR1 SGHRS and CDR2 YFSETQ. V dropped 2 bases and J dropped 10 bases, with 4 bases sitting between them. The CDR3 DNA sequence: TGCGCCAGCAGCTTCTCACAGTACTTC. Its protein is CASSFSQYF.

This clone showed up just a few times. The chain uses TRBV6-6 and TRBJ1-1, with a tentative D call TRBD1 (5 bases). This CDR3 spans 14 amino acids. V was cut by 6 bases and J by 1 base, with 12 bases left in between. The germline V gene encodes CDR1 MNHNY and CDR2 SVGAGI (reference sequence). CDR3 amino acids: CASSLTVPNTEAFF. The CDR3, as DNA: TGTGCCAGCAGCCTGACAGTTCCGAACACTGAAGCTTTCTTT.

CDR3 in amino acids: CASSLEYRAGELFF. As DNA, the CDR3 is TGTGCCAGCAGTTTGGAGTACCGTGCCGGGGAGCTGTTTTTT. The rearrangement uses TRBV28 and TRBJ2-2; D not certain. Trimming pared 3 bases from V and 6 bases from J, leaving 11 bases between. The CDR3 has 14 amino acids. Germline CDR1 and CDR2: MDHEN and SYDVKM.

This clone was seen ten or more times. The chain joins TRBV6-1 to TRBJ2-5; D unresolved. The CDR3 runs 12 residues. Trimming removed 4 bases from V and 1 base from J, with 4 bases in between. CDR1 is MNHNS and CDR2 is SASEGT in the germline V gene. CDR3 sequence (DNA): TGTGCCAGCAGTGGCAGCCAAGAGACCCAGTACTTC. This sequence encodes CASSGSQETQYF.

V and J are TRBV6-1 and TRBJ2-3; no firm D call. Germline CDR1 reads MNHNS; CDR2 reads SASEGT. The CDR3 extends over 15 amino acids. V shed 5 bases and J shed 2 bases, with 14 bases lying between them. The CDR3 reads CASSPSPFNTDTQYF. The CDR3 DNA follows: TGTGCCAGCAGTCCTAGTCCCTTCAACACAGATACGCAGTATTTT.

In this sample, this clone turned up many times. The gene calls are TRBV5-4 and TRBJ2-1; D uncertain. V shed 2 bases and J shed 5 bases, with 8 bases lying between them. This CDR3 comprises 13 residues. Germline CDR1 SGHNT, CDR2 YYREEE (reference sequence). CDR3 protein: CASSFPSNNEQFF. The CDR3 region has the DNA TGTGCCAGCAGCTTTCCATCGAACAATGAGCAGTTCTTC.

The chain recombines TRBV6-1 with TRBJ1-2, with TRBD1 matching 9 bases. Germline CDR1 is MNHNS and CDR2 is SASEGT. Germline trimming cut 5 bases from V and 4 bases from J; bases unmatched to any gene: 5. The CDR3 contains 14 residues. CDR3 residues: CASSSAQGAYGYTF. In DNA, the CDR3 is TGTGCCAGCAGTTCGGCACAGGGGGCCTATGGCTACACCTTC.

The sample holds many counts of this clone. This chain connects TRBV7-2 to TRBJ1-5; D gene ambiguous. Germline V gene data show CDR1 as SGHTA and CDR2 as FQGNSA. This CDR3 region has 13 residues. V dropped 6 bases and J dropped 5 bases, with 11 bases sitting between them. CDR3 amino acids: CASSSTSDQPQHF. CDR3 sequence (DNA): TGTGCCAGCAGTTCGACGTCCGATCAGCCCCAGCATTTT.

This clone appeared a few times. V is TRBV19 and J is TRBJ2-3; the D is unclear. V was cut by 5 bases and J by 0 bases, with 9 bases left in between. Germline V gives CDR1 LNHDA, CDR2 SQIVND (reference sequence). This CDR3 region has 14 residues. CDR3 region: CASSSGPSTDTQYF. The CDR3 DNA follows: TGTGCCAGTAGTTCTGGCCCTAGCACAGATACGCAGTATTTT.

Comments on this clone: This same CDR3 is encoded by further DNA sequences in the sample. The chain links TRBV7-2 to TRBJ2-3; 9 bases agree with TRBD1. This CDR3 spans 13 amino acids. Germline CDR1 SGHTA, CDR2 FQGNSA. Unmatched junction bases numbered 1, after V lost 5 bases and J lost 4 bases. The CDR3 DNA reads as TGTGCCAGCAGCCGGGACAGGGCAGATACGCAGTATTTT. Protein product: CASSRDRADTQYF.

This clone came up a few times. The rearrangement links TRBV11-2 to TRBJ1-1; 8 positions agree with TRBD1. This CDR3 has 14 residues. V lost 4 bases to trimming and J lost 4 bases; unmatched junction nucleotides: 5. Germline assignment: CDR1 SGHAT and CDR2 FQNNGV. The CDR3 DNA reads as TGTGCCAGCAGCTCGAGGACAGGGCTCACTGAAGCTTTCTTT. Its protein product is CASSSRTGLTEAFF. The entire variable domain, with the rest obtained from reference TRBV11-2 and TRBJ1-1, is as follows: EAGVAQSPRYKIIEKRQSVAFWCNPISGHATLYWYQQILGQGPKLLIQFQNNGVVDDSQLPKDRFSAERLKGVDSTLKIQPAKLEDSAVYLCASSSRTGLTEAFFGQGTRLTVV.

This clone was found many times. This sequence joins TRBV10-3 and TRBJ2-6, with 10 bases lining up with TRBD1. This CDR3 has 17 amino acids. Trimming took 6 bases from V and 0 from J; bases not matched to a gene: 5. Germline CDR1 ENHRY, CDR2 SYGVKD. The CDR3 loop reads CAISPGQGSSGANVLTF. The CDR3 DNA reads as TGTGCCATCAGCCCGGGACAGGGGTCCTCTGGGGCCAACGTCCTGACTTTC.

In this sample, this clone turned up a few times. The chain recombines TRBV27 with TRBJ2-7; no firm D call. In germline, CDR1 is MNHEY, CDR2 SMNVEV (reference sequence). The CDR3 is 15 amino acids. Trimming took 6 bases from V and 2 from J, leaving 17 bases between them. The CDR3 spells CASRGLDGAAYEQYF. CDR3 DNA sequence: TGTGCCAGCAGGGGGTTGGACGGCGCTGCCTACGAGCAGTACTTC.

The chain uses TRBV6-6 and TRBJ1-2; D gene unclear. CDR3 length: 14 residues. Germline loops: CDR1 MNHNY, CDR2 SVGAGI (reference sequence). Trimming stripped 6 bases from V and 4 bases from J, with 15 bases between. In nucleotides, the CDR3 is TGTGCCAGCAGGGAAACGGCAAGCGGCTATGGCTACACCTTC. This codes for CASRETASGYGYTF.

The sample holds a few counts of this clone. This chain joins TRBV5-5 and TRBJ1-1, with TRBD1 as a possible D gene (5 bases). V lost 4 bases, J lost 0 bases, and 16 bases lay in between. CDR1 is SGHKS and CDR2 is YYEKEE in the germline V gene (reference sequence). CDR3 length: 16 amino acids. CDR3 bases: TGTGCCAGCAGCCCCTGGTACAGGAATATGAACACTGAAGCTTTCTTT. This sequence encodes CASSPWYRNMNTEAFF.

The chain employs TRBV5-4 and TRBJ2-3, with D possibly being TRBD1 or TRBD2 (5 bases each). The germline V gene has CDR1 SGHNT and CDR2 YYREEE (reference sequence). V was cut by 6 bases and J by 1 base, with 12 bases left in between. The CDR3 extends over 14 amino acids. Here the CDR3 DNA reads TGTGCCAGCACCCTAATGGGGGGCACAGATACGCAGTATTTT. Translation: CASTLMGGTDTQYF.

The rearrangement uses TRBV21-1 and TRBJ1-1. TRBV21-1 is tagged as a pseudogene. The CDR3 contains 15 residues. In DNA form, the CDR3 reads TGTGCCAGCAGCAAAGATAAGGGTTGGGACACTGAAGCTTTCTTT. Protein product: CASSKDKGWDTEAFF.

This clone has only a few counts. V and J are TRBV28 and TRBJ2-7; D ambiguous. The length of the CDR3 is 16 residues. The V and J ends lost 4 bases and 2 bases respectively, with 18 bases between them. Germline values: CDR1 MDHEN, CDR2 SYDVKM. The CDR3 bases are TGTGCCAGCAGTTACATGGGAAACCGCGGAGCCTACGAGCAGTACTTC. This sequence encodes CASSYMGNRGAYEQYF.

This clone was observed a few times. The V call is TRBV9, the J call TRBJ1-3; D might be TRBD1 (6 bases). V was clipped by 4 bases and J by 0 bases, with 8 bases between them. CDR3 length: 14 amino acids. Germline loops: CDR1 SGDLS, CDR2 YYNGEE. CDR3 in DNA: TGTGCCAGCAGCACAGGGATCTCTGGAAACACCATATATTTT. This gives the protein CASSTGISGNTIYF.

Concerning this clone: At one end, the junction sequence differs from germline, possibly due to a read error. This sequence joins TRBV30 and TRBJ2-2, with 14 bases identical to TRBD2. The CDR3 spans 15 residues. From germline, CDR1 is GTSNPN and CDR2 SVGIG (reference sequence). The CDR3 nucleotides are TGTACCTGGGGACTAGCGGGAGTCCGGACCGGGGAGCTGTTTTTT. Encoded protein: CTWGLAGVRTGELFF.